This TCR beta chain was documented in a study of blood T cell repertoires in COVID-19 (TCRdb year 2020). In terms of the full investigation: The collaborator samples originated in the United States, Italy and Spain and spanned the acute and convalescent phases of COVID-19. The sample metadata nearly always contained a de-identified subject ID, COVID-19 status, age in years and sex. HLA class I and class II types, where available, came from metadata supplied by the sample provider rather than from assay-based typing. The repertoires were released in a freely available public database meant as a resource for research on the immune response to SARS-CoV-2. Subjects who had been exposed to COVID-19, were actively infected with it, or had recovered from it provided the deeply sampled blood TCRbeta repertoires that made up the dataset. The material from the prospective study consisted of cDNA or gDNA derived from T cells, B-cell-depleted T cells, or PBMCs. Samples were obtained from the ongoing ImmuneRACE study (first 160 participants) and from 1,254 subjects provided by 6 global collaborators. The research as a whole found: The quantity of clinical and demographic metadata differed by source and by participant and was supplied without curation.

Collaborating institutions collected whole blood in K2EDTA tubes following their own protocols. For TCRbeta analysis, collaborator samples were shipped as frozen whole blood, as isolated PBMCs, or as DNA extracted from either sample type. TCRbeta CDR3 regions were amplified from genomic DNA using the immunoSEQ Assay, a bias-controlled multiplex PCR. Under the source paper's analysis protocol: The number of nucleated cells in each sample was estimated by amplification of reference gene primers within the assay. To quantify the absolute abundance of each unique TCRbeta CDR3 rearrangement, sequence reads were collapsed and filtered. Productive Simpson clonality was computed per sample as the square root of Simpson's diversity index over productive rearrangements. TCRdb provides this immuneACCESS table in a form limited to in-frame rearrangements. Some clones are lacking; in checked studies, under half of them reflect an unresolved V gene, and why the rest are absent is not known. The V and J calls and clone size were taken over from that table, and D and trimming were inferred from the DNA. The sample table records about 170,000 clones; 82% of these occur just once. The ten most abundant clones make up 10% of the sample.

On this clone itself: The antigen it recognizes is unknown. Base qualities are not recorded, but no much larger clone differs from it by a single base.

From a lookup of the germline V gene (reference sequence), CDR1 and CDR2 are LGHDT and YNNKEL. Relative to germline, V is 4 bases shorter and J is 4 bases shorter, with 16 bases between their ends. The CDR3 spans 15 residues, from the cysteine through the phenylalanine. Only the CDR3 portion is preserved as DNA: 45 bases, with reading frame beginning at the first base. The chain was built from TRBV3-1 (or the pseudogene TRBV3-2) and TRBJ1-2; the D gene identity is not certain. The TCR comes from a woman of 80 years or more with active or convalescent COVID-19. What was sequenced was peripheral blood. The DNA sequence follows: TGTGCCAGCAGCCCCGCTAAGGAGGGCGCCTATGGCTACACCTTC. Its product reads: CASSPAKEGAYGYTF.